This T cell receptor (beta chain) was observed in a study of blood T cell repertoires in COVID-19. The CDR3 is 13 amino acids. V lost 5 bases to trimming and J lost 6 bases; unmatched junction nucleotides: 4. As processed by the authors: Amplifying reference gene primers gave estimates of nucleated cell counts. Sequenced by immunoSEQ multiplex PCR; TCRdb stores in-frame clones only, minus some. The D gene and trimming were derived from the DNA, and the V and J assignments and clone size from that table. This table has approximately 200,000 clones, about 81% appearing once. This TCR was recovered from a woman older than 75 with COVID-19, enrolled during active disease. Sequencing input: peripheral blood. The V gene is TRBV12-3 or TRBV12-4, the J gene TRBJ2-1; 7 bases line up with TRBD1. CDR3 sequence reads: CASSRDRLNEQFF. The CDR3 DNA is TGTGCCAGCAGTCGGGACAGACTCAATGAGCAGTTCTTC.